The sequence of this T cell receptor beta chain was determined in a study of T-cell reconstitution after alpha-beta-depleted transplantation in children. The CDR3 has 13 residues. The V gene lost 4 bases and the J gene lost 5 bases, with 12 bases spanning the gap. Germline values: CDR1 SGHRS, CDR2 YFSETQ. In its sample, this clonotype was seen many times. Its antigen is not identified. General study points: Several hundred expanded graft clones reportedly gave rise to the alpha-beta T cells present about two months after transplant.

TCRbeta library construction was performed incorporating unique molecular identifiers. TCRdb re-called the PCR reads through MiXCR, storing one row per CDR3 protein. The data hold 450,000 to 700,000 distinct CDR3 sequences, with 27% observed a single time. This chain joins TRBV5-1 and TRBJ2-5, with D perhaps matching TRBD1 or TRBD2 (5 bases each). The clonotype originates from a boy in the first two years of life with Wiskott-Aldrich syndrome, due to receive a stem cell transplant. Sequenced here: PBMCs, sampled before TCRalphabeta/CD19-depleted stem cell transplant. CDR3 amino acids: CASSPGPGETQYF. CDR3 nucleotides: TGCGCCAGCAGCCCGGGACCTGGGGAGACCCAGTACTTC. The whole variable domain, remainder taken from reference TRBV5-1 and TRBJ2-5, is KAGVTQTPRYLIKTRGQQVTLSCSPISGHRSVSWYQQTPGQGLQFLFEYFSETQRNKGNFPGRFSGRQFSNSRSEMNVSTLELGDSALYLCASSPGPGETQYFGPGTRLLVL.